This T cell receptor beta chain was documented in a study of cytomegalovirus exposure and HLA in healthy donors. Study overall: About 85 million unique TCR sequences came from HLA-typed donors in an early release.

As concerns this clone: Its antigen remains unidentified.

The PCR ran on 60 Vbeta and 13 Jbeta primers. The repertoire was sequenced with immunoSEQ multiplex PCR; TCRdb's copy has only in-frame clones and lacks some. The data show some 80,000 clones, 70% to 85% seen once. General study findings and limits: Using a false discovery rate of 0.05, a later analysis showed that approximately 18,000 TCR beta sequences were associated with HLA alleles. Sequencing probably produced one cluster of sequence variants that were highly shared.

The sequencing sample was made of PBMCs. The origin of this receptor is a human donor in good health.

The CDR3 nucleotides are TGTGCCAGCACGACAGTTTTCACTGAAGCTTTCTTT. Protein product: CASTTVFTEAFF. The rearrangement links TRBV18 to TRBJ1-1; D may be TRBD1 (5 bases). The CDR3 has 12 residues. Germline V gene lookup returns CDR1 KGHSH and CDR2 LQKENI. V was shortened by 8 bases and J by 4 bases, with 11 bases between the two germline ends.